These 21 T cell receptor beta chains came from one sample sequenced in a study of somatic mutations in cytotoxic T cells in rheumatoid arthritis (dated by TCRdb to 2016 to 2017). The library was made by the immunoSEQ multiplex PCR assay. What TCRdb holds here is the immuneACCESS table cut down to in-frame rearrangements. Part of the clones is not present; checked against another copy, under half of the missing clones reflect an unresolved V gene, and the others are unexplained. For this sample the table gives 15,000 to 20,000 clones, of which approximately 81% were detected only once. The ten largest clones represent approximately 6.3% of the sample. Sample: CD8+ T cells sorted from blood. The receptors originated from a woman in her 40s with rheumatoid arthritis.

In DNA, the CDR3 is TGTGCCAGCAGCCCGGCGACAGGGTTTGTCACCTACGAGCAGTACTTC. This sequence encodes CASSPATGFVTYEQYF. V is TRBV7-9 and J is TRBJ2-7; 7 positions agree with TRBD1. CDR1 is SEHNR, CDR2 FQNEAQ, per germline (reference sequence). This CDR3 has 16 amino acids. The junction had 12 bases not matched to a gene; V was cut back by 5 bases and J by 2 bases. The complete variable domain, with remaining parts taken from reference TRBV7-9 and TRBJ2-7, reads DTGVSQNPRHKITKRGQNVTFRCDPISEHNRLYWYRQTLGQGPEFLTYFQNEAQLEKSRLLSDRFSAERPKGSFSTLEIQRTEQGDSAMYLCASSPATGFVTYEQYFGPGTRLTVT.

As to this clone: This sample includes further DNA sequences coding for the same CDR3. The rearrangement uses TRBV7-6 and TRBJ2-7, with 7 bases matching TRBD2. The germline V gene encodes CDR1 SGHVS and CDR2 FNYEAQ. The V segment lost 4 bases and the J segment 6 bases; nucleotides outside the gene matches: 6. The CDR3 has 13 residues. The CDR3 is CASSSMLAGEQYF. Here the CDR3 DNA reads TGTGCCAGCAGCTCGATGTTAGCGGGCGAGCAGTACTTC.

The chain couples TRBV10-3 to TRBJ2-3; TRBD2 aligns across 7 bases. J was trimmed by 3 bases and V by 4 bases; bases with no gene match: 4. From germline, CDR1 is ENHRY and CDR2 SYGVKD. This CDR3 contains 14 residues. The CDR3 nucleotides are TGTGCCATCAGTGGGGAGGGCCCAACAGATACGCAGTATTTT. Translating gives CAISGEGPTDTQYF.

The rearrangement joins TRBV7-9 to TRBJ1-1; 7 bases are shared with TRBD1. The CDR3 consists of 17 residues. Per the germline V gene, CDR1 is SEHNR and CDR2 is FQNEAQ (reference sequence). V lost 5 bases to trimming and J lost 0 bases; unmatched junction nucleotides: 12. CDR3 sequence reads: CASSTQDRVKMNTEAFF. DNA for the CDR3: TGTGCCAGCAGCACCCAAGACAGGGTTAAGATGAACACTGAAGCTTTCTTT.

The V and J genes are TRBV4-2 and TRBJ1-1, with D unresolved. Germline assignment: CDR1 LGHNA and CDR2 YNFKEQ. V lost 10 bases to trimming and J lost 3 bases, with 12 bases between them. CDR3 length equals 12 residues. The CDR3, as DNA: TGTGCCACAGGCGAAAAGGACACTGAAGCTTTCTTT. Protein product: CATGEKDTEAFF.

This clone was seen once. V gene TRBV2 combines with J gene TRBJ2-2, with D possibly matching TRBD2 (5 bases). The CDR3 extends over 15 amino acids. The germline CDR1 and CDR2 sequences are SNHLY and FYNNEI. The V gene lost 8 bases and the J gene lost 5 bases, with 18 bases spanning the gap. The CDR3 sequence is CASRGRWAGTGELFF. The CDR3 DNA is TGTGCCAGCCGGGGTCGGTGGGCCGGAACCGGGGAGCTGTTTTTT. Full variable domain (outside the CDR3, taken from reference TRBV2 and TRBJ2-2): EPEVTQTPSHQVTQMGQEVILRCVPISNHLYFYWYRQILGQKVEFLVSFYNNEISEKSEIFDDQFSVERPDGSNFTLKIRSTKLEDSAMYFCASRGRWAGTGELFFGEGSRLTVL.

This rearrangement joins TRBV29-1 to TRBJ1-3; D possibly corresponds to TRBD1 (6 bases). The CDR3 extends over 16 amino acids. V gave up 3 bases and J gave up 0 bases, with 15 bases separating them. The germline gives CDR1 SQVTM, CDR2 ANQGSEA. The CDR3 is CSVEGADTTSGNTIYF. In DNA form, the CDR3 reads TGCAGCGTTGAGGGGGCAGACACCACCTCTGGAAACACCATATATTTT.

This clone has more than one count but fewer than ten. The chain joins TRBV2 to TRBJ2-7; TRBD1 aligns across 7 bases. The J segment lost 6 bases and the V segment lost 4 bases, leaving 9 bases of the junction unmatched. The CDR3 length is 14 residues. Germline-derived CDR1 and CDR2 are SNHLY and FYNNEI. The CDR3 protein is CASSVSDRPAEQYF. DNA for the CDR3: TGTGCCAGCAGTGTTTCGGACAGGCCGGCCGAGCAGTACTTC.

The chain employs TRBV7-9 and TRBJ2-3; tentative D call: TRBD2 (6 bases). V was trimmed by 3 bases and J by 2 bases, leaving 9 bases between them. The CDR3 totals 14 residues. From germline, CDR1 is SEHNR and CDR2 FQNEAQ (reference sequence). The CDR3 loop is CASSFRDSTDTQYF. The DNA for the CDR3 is TGTGCCAGCAGCTTCCGGGACTCCACAGATACGCAGTATTTT.

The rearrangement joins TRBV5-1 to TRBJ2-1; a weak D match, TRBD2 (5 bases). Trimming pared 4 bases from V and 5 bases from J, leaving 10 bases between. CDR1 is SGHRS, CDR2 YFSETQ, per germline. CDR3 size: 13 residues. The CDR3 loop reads CASSAWENNEQFF. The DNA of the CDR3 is TGCGCCAGCAGCGCCTGGGAGAACAATGAGCAGTTCTTC.

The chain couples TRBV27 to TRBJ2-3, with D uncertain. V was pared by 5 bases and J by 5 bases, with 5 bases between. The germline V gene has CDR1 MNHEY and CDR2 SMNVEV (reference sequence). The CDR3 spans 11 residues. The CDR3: CASSPGDTQYF. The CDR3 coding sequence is TGTGCCAGCAGTCCGGGAGATACGCAGTATTTT.

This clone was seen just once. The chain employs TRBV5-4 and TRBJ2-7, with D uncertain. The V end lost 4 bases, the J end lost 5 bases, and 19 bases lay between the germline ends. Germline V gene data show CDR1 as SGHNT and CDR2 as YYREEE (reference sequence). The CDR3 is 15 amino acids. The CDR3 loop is CASSPLSDSIDEQYF. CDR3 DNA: TGTGCCAGCAGCCCCCTTTCAGATAGCATCGACGAGCAGTACTTC.

The CDR3 sequence: CASSPTSGRSYEQYF. The CDR3 bases are TGTGCCAGCAGCCCTACTAGCGGGAGGTCCTACGAGCAGTACTTC. V is TRBV7-6 and J is TRBJ2-7, with 12 bases identical to TRBD2. The CDR3 consists of 15 residues. Germline CDR1 reads SGHVS; CDR2 reads FNYEAQ. The J segment lost 1 base and the V segment lost 5 bases, leaving 3 bases of the junction unmatched.

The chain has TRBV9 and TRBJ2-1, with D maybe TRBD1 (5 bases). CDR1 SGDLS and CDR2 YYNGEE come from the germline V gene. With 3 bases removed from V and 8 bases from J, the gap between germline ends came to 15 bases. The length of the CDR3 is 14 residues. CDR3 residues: CASSAYSTAHEQFF. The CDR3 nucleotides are TGTGCCAGCAGCGCCTATTCGACAGCCCATGAGCAGTTCTTC.

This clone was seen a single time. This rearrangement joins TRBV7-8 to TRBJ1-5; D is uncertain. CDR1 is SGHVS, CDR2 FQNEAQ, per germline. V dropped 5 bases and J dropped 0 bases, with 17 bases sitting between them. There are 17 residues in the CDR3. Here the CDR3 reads CASSNTPATDSNQPQHF. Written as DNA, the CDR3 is TGTGCCAGCAGCAATACCCCAGCGACCGATAGCAATCAGCCCCAGCATTTT.

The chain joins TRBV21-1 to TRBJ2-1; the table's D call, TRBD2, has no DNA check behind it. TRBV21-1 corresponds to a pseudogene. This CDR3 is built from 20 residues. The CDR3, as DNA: TGTGCCAGCAGCAAAGTGTTTGGTAAGCTCAGACTAGCGGCCTACAATGAGCAGTTCTTC. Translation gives CASSKVFGKLRLAAYNEQFF.

The DNA of the CDR3 is TGTGCCATTCGGCGGGAGGACCGCACAGATACGCAGTATTTT. It is translated as CAIRREDRTDTQYF. The chain joins TRBV10-3 to TRBJ2-3; 8 nucleotides match TRBD2. This CDR3 has 14 amino acids. V shed 9 bases, J shed 1 base, and the junction held 6 bases outside the gene matches. CDR1 and CDR2 (germline): ENHRY, SYGVKD.

CDR3 sequence reads: CASSDTSPFYEQYF. CDR3 sequence (DNA): TGTGCCAGCAGTGACACTTCCCCCTTCTACGAGCAGTACTTC. This chain connects TRBV2 to TRBJ2-7, with D unclear. Germline CDR1 is SNHLY and CDR2 is FYNNEI. This CDR3 has 14 amino acids. Deletions cut 3 bases from V and 3 bases from J, with 12 bases between.

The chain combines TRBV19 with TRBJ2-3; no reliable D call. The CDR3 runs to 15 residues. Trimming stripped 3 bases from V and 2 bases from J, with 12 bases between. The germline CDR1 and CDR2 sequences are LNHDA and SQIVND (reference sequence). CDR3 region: CASSIVQAITDTQYF. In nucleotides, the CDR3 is TGTGCCAGTAGTATCGTGCAGGCGATCACAGATACGCAGTATTTT.

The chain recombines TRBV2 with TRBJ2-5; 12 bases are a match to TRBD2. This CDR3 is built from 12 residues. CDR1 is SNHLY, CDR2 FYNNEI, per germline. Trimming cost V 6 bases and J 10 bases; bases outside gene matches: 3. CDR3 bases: TGTGCCAGCAGGCTAGCGGGGGGGATCCAGTACTTC. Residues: CASRLAGGIQYF.

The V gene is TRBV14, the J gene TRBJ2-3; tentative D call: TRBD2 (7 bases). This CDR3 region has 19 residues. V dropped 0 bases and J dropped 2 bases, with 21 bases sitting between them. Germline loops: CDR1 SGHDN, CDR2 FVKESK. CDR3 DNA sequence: TGTGCCAGCAGCCAAGAGTTGGGGAGGGGGGCCCTCGCCACAGATACGCAGTATTTT. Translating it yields CASSQELGRGALATDTQYF.